Listed below are T cell receptor beta chains from one sample, sequenced in a study of blood T cell repertoires in COVID-19. Data came from immunoSEQ multiplex PCR; TCRdb stores just in-frame clones and leaves some out. The sample gives roughly 260,000 clones, approximately 90% of which show up once; approximately 1.2% is in the top ten. The specimen was PBMCs or T cells enriched from blood (not recorded which). All receptors come from a human donor in a cohort exposed to, infected with or recovered from COVID-19 (not recorded which). The donor label of this sample is uncertain. CDR3s include the opening cysteine and the closing phenylalanine or tryptophan.

CDR3 protein: CATSASSGNTIYF
V gene: TRBV24-1
CDR3 length: 13

CDR3 protein: CASSFQGLTDTQYF
V gene: TRBV5-5
CDR3 length: 14

CDR3 protein: CASRALNRGDGYTF
V gene: TRBV6-5
CDR3 length: 14

CDR3 protein: CASSDRANGYTF
V gene: TRBV25-1
CDR3 length: 12

CDR3 protein: CASSLGQGRRELFF
V gene: TRBV5-8
CDR3 length: 14

CDR3 protein: CASSQEGGPSHEQYF
V gene: TRBV4-1
CDR3 length: 15

CDR3 protein: CASSAEANTEAFF
V gene: TRBV6-4
CDR3 length: 13

CDR3 protein: CASSGQGKAEAFF
V gene: TRBV12-3/TRBV12-4
CDR3 length: 13

CDR3 protein: CASSGGAQETQYF
V gene: TRBV18
CDR3 length: 13

CDR3 protein: CASSQDWGVLTNEKLFF
V gene: TRBV4-1
CDR3 length: 17

CDR3 protein: CASKGTDNSPLHF
V gene: TRBV5-1
CDR3 length: 13

CDR3 protein: CAWRPGGSPLHF
V gene: TRBV30
CDR3 length: 12

CDR3 protein: CASSPSYTGELFF
V gene: TRBV11-2
CDR3 length: 13

CDR3 protein: CASSLGDSPLHF
V gene: TRBV5-6
CDR3 length: 12

CDR3 protein: CASSRRQGKNEQYF
V gene: TRBV3-1/TRBV3-2
CDR3 length: 14